These 23 T cell receptor beta chains came from one sample sequenced in a study of Ad26.COV2.S vaccination and SARS-CoV-2 variants. Using immunoSEQ multiplex PCR, the repertoire was profiled, and TCRdb retains in-frame clones only, with some absent. Among over 400,000 clones listed, about 90% were seen once. Treatment denoted: around 19 received Ad26.COV2.S at low or high dose, single or two shots; roughly five received placebo; per-sample allocation not given. Samples analyzed were those drawn on day 63 after the first vaccine or placebo injection. Sample: peripheral blood, taken in a trial of Ad26.COV2.S vaccine versus placebo. The source of these receptors is a person between 18 and 65 years old who received the Ad26.COV2.S COVID-19 vaccine or a placebo.

The chain combines TRBV7-2 with TRBJ1-1, with 9 positions matching TRBD1. Germline V gene sequence: CDR1 SGHTA, CDR2 FQGNSA. The CDR3 consists of 14 residues. Germline trimming cut 5 bases from V and 7 bases from J; bases unmatched to any gene: 8. The CDR3 is CASSGRTGVNEAFF. CDR3 bases: TGTGCCAGCAGCGGCAGGACAGGGGTCAATGAAGCTTTCTTT.

The chain couples TRBV19 to TRBJ2-7, with 8 positions matching TRBD1. V lost 6 bases and J lost 2; bases outside the gene matches: 6. Per the germline V gene, CDR1 is LNHDA and CDR2 is SQIVND (reference sequence). This CDR3 has 14 amino acids. CDR3 region: CASRETGAAYEQYF. CDR3 coding DNA: TGTGCCAGTAGGGAGACAGGGGCAGCCTACGAGCAGTACTTC. Based on the CDR3 plus reference TRBV19 and TRBJ2-7, the full variable domain is DGGITQSPKYLFRKEGQNVTLSCEQNLNHDAMYWYRQDPGQGLRLIYYSQIVNDFQKGDIAEGYSVSREKKESFPLTVTSAQKNPTAFYLCASRETGAAYEQYFGPGTRLTVT.

The chain has TRBV20-1 and TRBJ2-3; the D is unclear. The ends were cut back, 5 bases at V and 5 bases at J, with 8 bases in the middle. The CDR3 is 11 amino acids. Per germline, CDR1 DFQATT and CDR2 SNEGSKA (reference sequence). CDR3 in DNA: TGCAGTGCTCGTAACATAGATACGCAGTATTTT. Its translation is CSARNIDTQYF.

The CDR3 sequence: CASSARLAGEYNEQFF. CDR3 nucleotides: TGTGCCAGCAGCGCCCGGTTAGCGGGGGAATACAATGAGCAGTTCTTC. The chain links TRBV9 to TRBJ2-1; 9 bases line up with TRBD2. After removal of 3 bases from V and 4 bases from J, the junction contained 8 bases not matched to a gene. The germline CDR1 and CDR2 sequences are SGDLS and YYNGEE. The CDR3 runs 16 residues.

The CDR3 loop reads CASGFRGNGNTIYF. The CDR3 DNA reads as TGCGCCAGCGGGTTTCGAGGGAATGGAAACACCATATATTTT. This rearrangement joins TRBV4-3 to TRBJ1-3, with no clear D. Trimming cost V 8 bases and J 3 bases, with 14 bases left between them. CDR3 size: 14 residues. Germline V gene data show CDR1 as LGHNA and CDR2 as YSLEER.

V usage is TRBV27 and J usage is TRBJ1-6, with a possible D match to TRBD1 (6 bases). The CDR3 sequence is 20 residues long. The germline CDR1 and CDR2 sequences are MNHEY and SMNVEV (reference sequence). Trimming shortened V by 0 bases and J by 7 bases, and 25 bases separated the two germline ends. CDR3 loop: CASSLSIRETGVLKNSPLHF. The CDR3 DNA reads TGTGCCAGCAGTTTATCGATAAGGGAGACAGGTGTTCTTAAAAATTCACCCCTCCACTTT.

This chain joins TRBV5-1 and TRBJ2-7; 7 nucleotides align to TRBD1. The CDR3 covers 15 residues. Germline V gene data show CDR1 as SGHRS and CDR2 as YFSETQ. V shed 4 bases and J 1 base; nucleotides not matched to a gene: 8. The DNA of the CDR3 is TGCGCCAGCAGCCCCCAAGGGGGCGGGTCCTACGAGCAGTACTTC. Translated: CASSPQGGGSYEQYF. Full variable domain (remainder filled in from reference TRBV5-1 and TRBJ2-7): KAGVTQTPRYLIKTRGQQVTLSCSPISGHRSVSWYQQTPGQGLQFLFEYFSETQRNKGNFPGRFSGRQFSNSRSEMNVSTLELGDSALYLCASSPQGGGSYEQYFGPGTRLTVT.

This chain joins TRBV6-6 and TRBJ2-3; D ambiguous. The CDR3 totals 13 residues. V lost 6 bases, J lost 0 bases, and 7 bases lay in between. Germline V CDR1 and CDR2: MNHNY, SVGAGI (reference sequence). The CDR3 DNA follows: TGTGCCAGCAGACCCGACAGCACAGATACGCAGTATTTT. Amino acid sequence: CASRPDSTDTQYF.

The CDR3 loop reads CASSIIGYTTGELFF. In nucleotides, the CDR3 is TGTGCCAGTAGTATCATTGGCTACACCACCGGGGAGCTGTTTTTT. V gene TRBV19 combines with J gene TRBJ2-2; no reliable D call. CDR1 is LNHDA, CDR2 SQIVND, per germline (reference sequence). V lost 3 bases and J 4 bases, leaving 12 bases between the germline ends. CDR3 size: 15 residues.

The rearrangement uses TRBV18 and TRBJ2-5, with D tentatively TRBD2 (6 bases). Germline V gene sequence: CDR1 KGHSH, CDR2 LQKENI. V dropped 0 bases and J dropped 1 base, with 12 bases sitting between them. The CDR3 is made up of 16 amino acids. The CDR3 region has the DNA TGTGCCAGCTCACCACCTTTTGAGCGGGCCCAAGAGACCCAGTACTTC. The encoded protein is CASSPPFERAQETQYF. Supplemented by reference TRBV18 and TRBJ2-5, the full variable domain reads NAGVMQNPRHLVRRRGQEARLRCSPMKGHSHVYWYRQLPEEGLKFMVYLQKENIIDESGMPKERFSAEFPKEGPSILRIQQVVRGDSAAYFCASSPPFERAQETQYFGPGTRLLVL.

The chain is built from TRBV4-3 and TRBJ1-4; 9 bases align to TRBD1. This CDR3 is built from 18 residues. Germline CDR1 is LGHNA and CDR2 is YSLEER. The junction had 12 bases not matched to a gene; V was cut back by 2 bases and J by 5 bases. The CDR3 DNA is TGCGCCAGCAGCCAATATCTTCCGGGACAGGGTATCAATGAAAAACTGTTTTTT. Protein: CASSQYLPGQGINEKLFF.

The chain employs TRBV25-1 and TRBJ2-7; possibly TRBD1 for D (5 bases). The CDR3 spans 13 residues. CDR1 MGHDK and CDR2 SYGVNS come from the germline V gene. V was trimmed by 6 bases and J by 4 bases, leaving 13 bases between them. CDR3 amino acids: CASRQGEFYEQYF. For the CDR3, the DNA is TGTGCCAGCAGGCAGGGCGAATTTTACGAGCAGTACTTC.

The gene calls are TRBV10-2 and TRBJ2-3; D unclear. V lost 7 bases and J 0 bases, leaving 11 bases between the germline ends. CDR1 is WSHSY and CDR2 is SAAADI in the germline V gene. The CDR3 sequence is 14 residues long. CDR3 DNA: TGCGCCAGCAATCTGCTAGGAAGCACAGATACGCAGTATTTT. Residues: CASNLLGSTDTQYF.

J is TRBJ2-7 and V is TRBV6-4, with TRBD2 matching 9 bases. Trimming removed 0 bases from V and 4 bases from J; junction bases left unmatched: 13. The CDR3 has 18 amino acids. Looked up from germline, CDR1 is MRHNA and CDR2 is SNTAGT. CDR3 loop: CASSDSRASGTVMYEQYF. The CDR3 nucleotides read TGTGCCAGCAGTGACTCGAGGGCTAGCGGGACAGTTATGTACGAGCAGTACTTC.

The rearrangement links TRBV12-5 to TRBJ2-1; 11 nucleotides match TRBD2. This CDR3 region has 15 residues. Trimming took 7 bases from V and 8 from J; bases not matched to a gene: 10. The germline V gene encodes CDR1 LGHNT and CDR2 FRNRAP. In DNA, the CDR3 is TGTGCTAGTGAAATAGCGGGGGGGTTTTGGGATGAGCAGTTCTTC. It specifies CASEIAGGFWDEQFF.

CDR3 residues: CASSLRGDNQPQHF. CDR3 in DNA: TGTGCCAGCAGCTTGAGGGGGGACAATCAGCCCCAGCATTTT. This sequence joins TRBV7-9 and TRBJ1-5, with D tentatively TRBD1 (6 bases). V was shortened by 3 bases and J by 3 bases, with 9 bases between the two germline ends. Germline V gene lookup returns CDR1 SEHNR and CDR2 FQNEAQ (reference sequence). CDR3 length: 14 amino acids.

The chain carries TRBV19 and TRBJ2-1; 9 bases agree with TRBD2. CDR1 and CDR2 from the germline V gene are LNHDA and SQIVND (reference sequence). The CDR3 runs 14 residues. V shed 3 bases, J shed 8 bases, and the junction held 5 bases outside the gene matches. The CDR3 protein is CASSILAGIDEQFF. The CDR3 bases are TGTGCCAGTAGTATTCTAGCGGGGATTGATGAGCAGTTCTTC.

This clone has just one count. DNA for the CDR3: TGTGCCAGCAGGTACCCCGGGACTAGCCTCAATGAGCAGTTCTTC. The encoded protein is CASRYPGTSLNEQFF. V is TRBV6-5 and J is TRBJ2-1; 9 positions agree with TRBD2. Per the germline V gene, CDR1 is MNHEY and CDR2 is SVGAGI. V gave up 6 bases and J gave up 6 bases; unmatched junction bases: 9. The CDR3 is 15 amino acids.

The rearrangement links TRBV15 to TRBJ2-4, with unresolved D. CDR3 length equals 16 residues. Germline V gene data show CDR1 as LNHNV and CDR2 as YYDKDF (reference sequence). V dropped 0 bases and J dropped 0 bases, with 9 bases sitting between them. The CDR3 nucleotides read TGTGCCACCAGCAGAGACCCCGTCCTAGCCAAAAACATTCAGTACTTC. Translation: CATSRDPVLAKNIQYF. The complete variable domain, with remaining parts taken from reference TRBV15 and TRBJ2-4, reads DAMVIQNPRYQVTQFGKPVTLSCSQTLNHNVMYWYQQKSSQAPKLLFHYYDKDFNNEADTPDNFQSRRPNTSFCFLDIRSPGLGDTAMYLCATSRDPVLAKNIQYFGAGTRLSVL.

This chain uses TRBV30 with TRBJ1-1, with 8 positions matching TRBD1. Germline-derived CDR1 and CDR2 are GTSNPN and SVGIG (reference sequence). The CDR3 loop spans 14 amino acids. Trimming removed 3 bases from V and 2 bases from J; junction bases left unmatched: 5. The CDR3 spells CAWSRGTGNTEAFF. The CDR3 DNA sequence: TGTGCCTGGAGCCGTGGGACAGGTAACACTGAAGCTTTCTTT.

CDR3 sequence (DNA): TGTGCCAGCAGCCAAGAGGGTATCCGGGACACCCTTGGGGTTAGCAATCAGCCCCAGCATTTT. This sequence encodes CASSQEGIRDTLGVSNQPQHF. V and J are TRBV4-2 and TRBJ1-5; TRBD1 might be the D (6 bases). The CDR3 is 21 amino acids. Germline CDR1 reads LGHNA; CDR2 reads YNFKEQ. The V and J ends lost 0 bases and 0 bases respectively, with 24 bases between them.

This clone occurred a few times. The genes are TRBV18 and TRBJ2-7; 10 nucleotides agree with TRBD1. With 6 bases clipped from V and 4 bases from J, the junction kept 9 bases outside the gene matches. Germline CDR1 reads KGHSH; CDR2 reads LQKENI. This CDR3 spans 15 amino acids. In DNA form, the CDR3 reads TGTGCCAGCTCCCCCGGGACAGGGGCTTTGTACGAGCAGTACTTC. It encodes CASSPGTGALYEQYF.

This clone has a single count. The J gene is TRBJ2-7, the V gene TRBV12-3 or TRBV12-4; D unresolved. The CDR3 extends over 12 amino acids. Trimming cost V 5 bases and J 7 bases, with 12 bases left between them. The chain's CDR3 is CASSPIDGEQYF. As DNA, the CDR3 is TGTGCCAGCAGTCCGATCGACGGAGAGCAGTACTTC.